Presented here are 18 T cell receptor beta chains from one specimen sequenced in a study of T cells in Graves' hyperthyroidism and ophthalmopathy (dated by TCRdb to the late 2010s). Library construction relied on multiplex PCR. The sequencer listed for this sample is Illumina HiSeq 2000. The TCR beta CDR3 regions were amplified from the RNA transcripts. The first round of RT-PCR for the TCR CDR3 was performed with the HTBI primer set and the Qiagen OneStep RT-PCR kit. Starting from the raw public reads, TCRdb applied fastp trimming at Q25, assembled clones with MiXCR and retained in-frame beta chains. Under each unique CDR3 protein, matching rows form one entry showing the most common genes and DNA. The sample has nearly 600,000 distinct CDR3 sequences on record, 11% to 15% of them singletons. Roughly 5.7% of the sample goes to the ten largest clones. Sample: blood. These receptors came from a woman under 40 with Graves' hyperthyroidism that later progressed to Graves' ophthalmopathy.

This clonotype was seen at least ten times. The chain is built from TRBV29-1 and TRBJ1-4; TRBD1 matches at 8 bases. With 3 bases clipped from V and 0 bases from J, the junction kept 12 bases outside the gene matches. This CDR3 has 18 amino acids. CDR1 SQVTM and CDR2 ANQGSEA come from the germline V gene. The CDR3 loop reads CSVDHRDRRVATNEKLFF. The CDR3 coding sequence is TGCAGCGTTGATCACCGGGACAGGCGAGTTGCAACTAATGAAAAACTGTTTTTT.

This clonotype was picked up a small number of times. The genes are TRBV29-1 and TRBJ1-1; no clear D gene. Germline V lookup: CDR1 SQVTM, CDR2 ANQGSEA. Trimming removed 2 bases at V and 3 bases at J, with 10 bases between. This CDR3 has 13 amino acids. The CDR3 DNA follows: TGCAGCGTTGAATGGCCCCAGGACACTGAAGCTTTCTTT. Translating gives CSVEWPQDTEAFF.

The chain employs TRBV12-3 or TRBV12-4 and TRBJ2-2, with D possibly TRBD2 on 5 matching bases. V gave up 5 bases and J gave up 4 bases, with 11 bases separating them. The CDR3 contains 14 residues. The CDR3 reads CASSVGRGTGELFF. In nucleotides, the CDR3 is TGTGCCAGCAGTGTAGGGAGAGGCACCGGGGAGCTGTTTTTT.

This clonotype was recorded many times. The chain combines TRBV12-3 or TRBV12-4 with TRBJ2-4; D is uncertain. The CDR3 consists of 13 residues. The V gene lost 5 bases and the J gene lost 1 base, with 6 bases spanning the gap. The CDR3 is CASSPPAKNIQYF. Written as DNA, the CDR3 is TGTGCCAGCAGTCCCCCTGCCAAAAACATTCAGTACTTC.

The rearrangement links TRBV11-3 to TRBJ2-1; D uncertain. V was shortened by 5 bases and J by 5 bases, with 10 bases between the two germline ends. This CDR3 is 13 amino acids long. From germline, CDR1 is SGHNT and CDR2 YENEEA. CDR3 loop: CASSQHEDNEQFF. In DNA, the CDR3 is TGTGCCAGCAGCCAACACGAAGACAATGAGCAGTTCTTC.

This CDR3 reads CASSLAETYEQYF. Here the CDR3 DNA reads TGCGCCAGCAGCTTAGCAGAAACCTACGAGCAGTACTTC. This sequence joins TRBV5-1 and TRBJ2-7; D gene ambiguous. Trimming pared 2 bases from V and 2 bases from J, leaving 8 bases between. This CDR3 comprises 13 residues. Germline V gene sequence: CDR1 SGHRS, CDR2 YFSETQ. Complete variable domain (other parts from reference TRBV5-1 and TRBJ2-7): KAGVTQTPRYLIKTRGQQVTLSCSPISGHRSVSWYQQTPGQGLQFLFEYFSETQRNKGNFPGRFSGRQFSNSRSEMNVSTLELGDSALYLCASSLAETYEQYFGPGTRLTVT.

This clonotype occurred many times. This rearrangement joins TRBV19 to TRBJ2-1, with D perhaps assigned TRBD1 or TRBD2 (5 bases each). Trimming shortened V by 7 bases and J by 2 bases, and 12 bases separated the two germline ends. Germline values: CDR1 LNHDA, CDR2 SQIVND (reference sequence). The CDR3 is made up of 14 amino acids. The chain's CDR3 is CASMGVEAYNEQFF. As DNA, the CDR3 is TGTGCCAGTATGGGGGTAGAAGCCTACAATGAGCAGTTCTTC. Combining the CDR3 with reference TRBV19 and TRBJ2-1 gives the whole variable domain DGGITQSPKYLFRKEGQNVTLSCEQNLNHDAMYWYRQDPGQGLRLIYYSQIVNDFQKGDIAEGYSVSREKKESFPLTVTSAQKNPTAFYLCASMGVEAYNEQFFGPGTRLTVL.

A few counts support this clonotype. This chain links TRBV30 with TRBJ1-1; D unresolved. The CDR3 loop spans 13 amino acids. Germline CDR1 is GTSNPN and CDR2 is SVGIG (reference sequence). Trimming cost V 2 bases and J 2 bases, with 9 bases left between them. The CDR3 DNA reads TGTGCCTGGAGTCGGACGGGAAACACTGAAGCTTTCTTT. Amino acids: CAWSRTGNTEAFF.

This sequence joins TRBV15 and TRBJ2-7; 9 bases align to TRBD1. The J segment lost 5 bases and the V segment lost 3 bases, leaving 5 bases of the junction unmatched. CDR3 length equals 14 residues. The V gene's germline CDR1 is LNHNV and CDR2 YYDKDF (reference sequence). CDR3 protein: CATSRSRDRDEQYF. CDR3 nucleotide sequence: TGTGCCACCAGCAGGTCCCGGGACAGGGACGAGCAGTACTTC.

This clonotype was recorded many times. V usage is TRBV2 and J usage is TRBJ2-1; D may correspond to TRBD1 or TRBD2 (5 bases each). The CDR3 covers 19 residues. CDR1 and CDR2 (germline): SNHLY, FYNNEI. V was cut by 9 bases and J by 0 bases, with 27 bases left in between. The CDR3 DNA reads TGTGCCAGTGGAAACCGGGGCAATCCCGTCGGCCGCTCCTACAATGAGCAGTTCTTC. This translates into CASGNRGNPVGRSYNEQFF.

This clonotype occurred a few times. The rearrangement joins TRBV10-2 to TRBJ1-1; unclear D gene. With 3 bases removed from V and 9 bases from J, the gap between germline ends came to 20 bases. Looked up from germline, CDR1 is WSHSY and CDR2 is SAAADI. The length of the CDR3 is 15 residues. The CDR3 loop reads CASSDGQQRTLKAFF. CDR3 coding DNA: TGCGCCAGCAGTGACGGGCAGCAGCGGACTTTGAAAGCTTTCTTT.

In this sample, this clonotype turned up a few times. J is TRBJ2-7 and V is TRBV27, with D possibly called TRBD1 or TRBD2 (5 bases each). V lost 6 bases and J 4 bases, leaving 13 bases between the germline ends. This CDR3 has 13 residues. Per the germline V gene, CDR1 is MNHEY and CDR2 is SMNVEV (reference sequence). CDR3: CASRPGRHYEQYF. The CDR3 DNA reads TGTGCCAGCAGGCCGGGACGTCATTACGAGCAGTACTTC.

The table lists this clonotype with many counts. The genes are TRBV3-1 and TRBJ2-6; tentatively, D is TRBD1 (6 bases). This CDR3 region has 15 residues. Between the trimmed V and J ends, which lost 4 bases and 4 bases, there was a span of 11 bases. Germline CDR1 LGHDT, CDR2 YNNKEL (reference sequence). CDR3: CASSPRGAGANVLTF. CDR3 DNA sequence: TGTGCCAGCAGCCCCAGGGGAGCGGGGGCCAACGTCCTGACTTTC.

This chain joins TRBV7-9 and TRBJ1-5; 9 nucleotides agree with TRBD1. Germline V gene lookup returns CDR1 SEHNR and CDR2 FQNEAQ (reference sequence). The CDR3 runs to 18 residues. V shed 5 bases, J shed 0 bases, and the junction held 11 bases outside the gene matches. In nucleotides, the CDR3 is TGTGCCAGCAGCCTTATACACAGGGGGCCCTTTAGCAATCAGCCCCAGCATTTT. Encoded protein: CASSLIHRGPFSNQPQHF.

This clonotype was recorded at least ten times. The rearrangement uses TRBV6-1 and TRBJ1-5, with D tentatively TRBD1 (5 bases). The CDR3 runs to 19 residues. CDR1 and CDR2 from the germline V gene are MNHNS and SASEGT. Deletions cut 6 bases from V and 2 bases from J, with 26 bases between. The CDR3 loop reads CASRGDRPVSRRGNQPQHF. DNA for the CDR3: TGTGCCAGCAGAGGGGACCGCCCCGTATCGAGACGAGGCAATCAGCCCCAGCATTTT.

The genes are TRBV12-5 and TRBJ2-2; D assignment may be TRBD1 or TRBD2 (5 bases each). There are 17 residues in the CDR3. Trimming took off 3 bases at V and 4 bases at J, with 18 bases between the two ends. The germline V gene encodes CDR1 LGHNT and CDR2 FRNRAP. The chain's CDR3 is CASGLLLNPGTTGELFF. CDR3 DNA: TGTGCTAGTGGTTTACTACTAAATCCGGGGACCACCGGGGAGCTGTTTTTT.

This clonotype was counted many times. The chain couples TRBV2 to TRBJ1-5; D remains ambiguous. Per germline, CDR1 SNHLY and CDR2 FYNNEI. This CDR3 region has 16 residues. V shed 3 bases and J shed 2 bases, with 14 bases lying between them. The CDR3 region has the DNA TGTGCCAGCAGTGAGTTTGAGGGAAGGGGCAATCAGCCCCAGCATTTT. Translating gives CASSEFEGRGNQPQHF.

This clonotype was recorded many times. The chain uses TRBV5-1 and TRBJ2-7, with TRBD2 matching 14 bases. Germline loops: CDR1 SGHRS, CDR2 YFSETQ. There are 17 residues in the CDR3. The V gene end was trimmed by 4 bases and the J gene end by 3 bases; junction bases not matched to a gene: 9. CDR3 protein: CASSGGTSGSPYYEQYF. The CDR3, as DNA: TGCGCCAGCAGCGGCGGGACTAGCGGGAGTCCCTACTACGAGCAGTACTTC.